This T cell receptor beta chain was observed in a study of T cells expressing NK-cell markers. General study points: In more than 5 donors, dominant CD3+CD56+NKG2C+ clones formed about 1.0-7.0% of CD8+ cells.

It was by 5'RACE template switching with UMIs that TCR beta cDNA was made. TCRdb reworked the 5' RACE reads into one entry per CDR3 protein, no DNA. Recorded for this sample: about 160,000 distinct CDR3 sequences. The CDR3 consists of 13 residues. Germline CDR1 and CDR2: SGHTA and FQGTGA. About this clonotype itself: Its antigen is currently unknown.

The sequencing sample was made of blood T cells: a sorted CD56 or NKG2C T cell subset, CD4+ or CD8+ T cells, or bulk PBMC T cells (not recorded which). The genes are TRBV7-3 and TRBJ2-7. The sequence derives from a woman aged 18 to 75 in good health. The CDR3 sequence: CASSLTASAEQYF.